The 6 T cell receptor beta chains below were found in one sample sequenced in a study of blood T cells in healthy people across ages. The use of a sample-barcoded 5' primer and a J-beta primer mix characterized a second PCR of roughly 6 to 11 cycles. TCRdb independently ran MiXCR on the 5' RACE reads; one entry per CDR3 protein. The sample records about 730,000 distinct CDR3 sequences, approximately 39% being singletons. The sequenced material came from blood. Receptors were obtained from a woman aged 55 to 70 in good health.

The chain uses TRBV10-3 and TRBJ1-4; TRBD1 matches 10 bases. The CDR3 length is 14 residues. V was pared by 3 bases and J by 7 bases, with 2 bases of the junction left unmatched. Per germline, CDR1 ENHRY and CDR2 SYGVKD. DNA of the CDR3: TGTGCCATCAGTGATGGGACAGGGGTTGAAAAACTGTTTTTT. Translating it yields CAISDGTGVEKLFF.

This clonotype turned up a few times. The V call is TRBV7-9, the J call TRBJ1-6; D remains ambiguous. The V end lost 0 bases, the J end lost 2 bases, and 5 bases lay between the germline ends. CDR1 SEHNR and CDR2 FQNEAQ come from the germline V gene (reference sequence). The CDR3 loop spans 15 amino acids. CDR3 region: CASSLAGTYNSPLHF. The CDR3, as DNA: TGTGCCAGCAGCTTAGCCGGCACCTATAATTCACCCCTCCACTTT. Based on the CDR3 plus reference TRBV7-9 and TRBJ1-6, the full variable domain is DTGVSQNPRHKITKRGQNVTFRCDPISEHNRLYWYRQTLGQGPEFLTYFQNEAQLEKSRLLSDRFSAERPKGSFSTLEIQRTEQGDSAMYLCASSLAGTYNSPLHFGNGTRLTVT.

The rearrangement joins TRBV4-1 to TRBJ2-3, with D hard to call. Trimming stripped 0 bases from V and 10 bases from J, with 14 bases between. The germline CDR1 and CDR2 sequences are MGHRA and YSYEKL. The CDR3 covers 14 residues. This CDR3 is CASSQESARQPQYF. CDR3 sequence (DNA): TGCGCCAGCAGCCAAGAATCGGCCAGACAACCGCAGTATTTT.

The sample holds a few counts of this clonotype. The chain has TRBV20-1 and TRBJ2-3; 10 bases match TRBD2. Per germline, CDR1 DFQATT and CDR2 SNEGSKA (reference sequence). Trimming cost V 5 bases and J 2 bases; bases outside gene matches: 7. The CDR3 length is 15 residues. The CDR3 sequence: CSAPKREGDTDTQYF. CDR3 DNA sequence: TGCAGTGCTCCCAAGCGGGAGGGGGACACAGATACGCAGTATTTT.

This clonotype was recorded many times. V is TRBV5-6 and J is TRBJ2-5; D perhaps matches TRBD1 (5 bases). V was pared by 2 bases and J by 4 bases, with 6 bases between. The CDR3 spans 12 residues. Germline assignment: CDR1 SGHDT and CDR2 YYEEEE. CDR3 amino acids: CASSLGVETQYF. The CDR3 DNA reads as TGTGCCAGCAGCTTAGGGGTAGAGACCCAGTACTTC.

The rearrangement uses TRBV11-1 and TRBJ2-3, with D perhaps TRBD2 (5 bases). There are 16 residues in the CDR3. Trimming took 5 bases from V and 4 from J, leaving 19 bases between them. Germline CDR1 is SGHAT and CDR2 is FQDESV (reference sequence). CDR3 amino acids: CASSTRGSHSADTQYF. The CDR3 DNA is TGTGCCAGCAGCACCCGTGGGAGCCACAGCGCAGATACGCAGTATTTT. The full variable domain, rest sourced from reference TRBV11-1 and TRBJ2-3, is EAEVAQSPRYKITEKSQAVAFWCDPISGHATLYWYRQILGQGPELLVQFQDESVVDDSQLPKDRFSAERLKGVDSTLKIQPAELGDSAMYLCASSTRGSHSADTQYFGPGTRLTVL.